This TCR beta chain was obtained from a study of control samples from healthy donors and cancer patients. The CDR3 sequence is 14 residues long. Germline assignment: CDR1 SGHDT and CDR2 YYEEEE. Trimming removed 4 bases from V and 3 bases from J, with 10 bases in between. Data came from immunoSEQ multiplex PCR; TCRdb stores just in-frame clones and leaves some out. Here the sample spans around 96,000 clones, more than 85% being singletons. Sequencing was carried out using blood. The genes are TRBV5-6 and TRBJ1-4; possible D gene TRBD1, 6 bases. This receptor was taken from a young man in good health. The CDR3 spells CASSRDTSNEKLFF. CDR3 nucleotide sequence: TGTGCCAGCAGCAGGGACACCTCTAATGAAAAACTGTTTTTT.